The 32 T cell receptor beta chains below come from one sample, sequenced in a study of blood T cells in healthy people across ages. A J-beta primer mix and a sample-barcoded 5' primer were used in a second PCR of roughly 7 to 12 cycles. MiXCR, applied by TCRdb to the 5' RACE reads, yields one record per CDR3 protein. The data contain 750,000 or so distinct CDR3 sequences, roughly 25% of them singletons. This sample also belongs to another study, concerning T cells of mothers and their children.

The sample was blood. Every receptor here comes from a boy younger than 18 in good health.

With regard to this clonotype: Mismatch with germline at one junction end may stem from a read error. The chain links TRBV9 to TRBJ2-2, with D perhaps matching TRBD2 (6 bases). The CDR3 length is 15 residues. The germline V gene encodes CDR1 SGDLS and CDR2 YYNGEE. The CDR3 is CTSSVDGGGTGELFF. CDR3 sequence (DNA): TGTACCAGCAGCGTAGACGGGGGAGGCACCGGGGAGCTGTTTTTT.

This clonotype has just a few counts. V usage is TRBV5-6 and J usage is TRBJ1-2; tentative D call: TRBD1 (6 bases). V lost 4 bases and J 5 bases, leaving 15 bases between the germline ends. Germline V gives CDR1 SGHDT, CDR2 YYEEEE. The CDR3 sequence is 14 residues long. For the CDR3, the DNA is TGTGCCAGCAGCGTTCTTGACAGGAATTATGGCTACACCTTC. As protein: CASSVLDRNYGYTF.

The chain is built from TRBV29-1 and TRBJ2-5; 10 positions agree with TRBD2. Trimming at V came to 3 bases and at J to 5 bases, leaving 9 bases not matched to a gene. Germline V gene lookup returns CDR1 SQVTM and CDR2 ANQGSEA. This CDR3 is built from 15 residues. In nucleotides, the CDR3 is TGCAGCGTTGATGGGTCTAGCGGGAGCTGGGAGACCCAGTACTTC. This translates into CSVDGSSGSWETQYF.

Turning to this clonotype: The germline gene is not matched at one end of the junction; a read error may be the cause. This rearrangement joins TRBV12-3 or TRBV12-4 to TRBJ2-1; the match to TRBD2 covers 7 bases. The CDR3 runs 16 residues. CDR3 bases: TGTGCCAGCGGTTTTGGTGGGGGGGTCTCCTACAATGAGCAGTTCTTC. It yields the protein CASGFGGGVSYNEQFF.

V and J are TRBV7-9 and TRBJ2-3; D may be TRBD2 (5 bases). The germline V gene encodes CDR1 SEHNR and CDR2 FQNEAQ (reference sequence). V shed 0 bases and J shed 2 bases, with 12 bases lying between them. CDR3 length: 16 residues. The CDR3 sequence: CASSLAQRLLTDTQYF. Here the CDR3 DNA reads TGTGCCAGCAGCTTAGCGCAGCGGTTACTCACAGATACGCAGTATTTT.

The chain employs TRBV20-1 and TRBJ1-1; 10 positions agree with TRBD1. The V and J ends lost 3 bases and 10 bases, in that order; junction bases with no gene match: 2. Germline values: CDR1 DFQATT, CDR2 SNEGSKA (reference sequence). This CDR3 comprises 11 residues. The CDR3 sequence: CSASRDRGAFF. In DNA, the CDR3 is TGCAGTGCTAGTCGGGACAGGGGAGCTTTCTTT.

This clonotype was seen only a few times. The chain employs TRBV7-2 and TRBJ2-6; no clear D. The CDR3 runs to 14 residues. Germline V gives CDR1 SGHTA, CDR2 FQGNSA. The V gene lost 7 bases and the J gene lost 0 bases, with 7 bases spanning the gap. In DNA, the CDR3 is TGTGCCAGCAATGGGGACTCTGGGGCCAACGTCCTGACTTTC. Amino acids: CASNGDSGANVLTF.

This clonotype occurred a few times. This sequence joins TRBV25-1 and TRBJ2-4; TRBD2 is a possible D gene (6 bases). This CDR3 is 15 amino acids long. Germline lookup yields CDR1 MGHDK and CDR2 SYGVNS. Deletions cut 2 bases from V and 0 bases from J, with 8 bases between. In DNA form, the CDR3 reads TGTGCCAGCAGTGAAGAGGGACTAGCCAAAAACATTCAGTACTTC. It encodes CASSEEGLAKNIQYF.

The chain combines TRBV9 with TRBJ2-2; TRBD2 matches at 14 bases. V dropped 2 bases and J dropped 8; count of bases not matched to a gene: 2. The CDR3 consists of 15 residues. CDR1 is SGDLS and CDR2 is YYNGEE in the germline V gene. DNA of the CDR3: TGTGCCAGCAGCGTCGGGACTAGCGGGGGTGGGGAGCTGTTTTTT. Translated, it gives CASSVGTSGGGELFF.

The genes are TRBV5-1 and TRBJ1-4; D may be TRBD1 (6 bases). CDR1 and CDR2 (germline): SGHRS, YFSETQ. This CDR3 contains 14 residues. Trimming cost V 4 bases and J 7 bases, with 14 bases left between them. This chain's CDR3 is CASSANREREKLFF. The CDR3, as DNA: TGCGCCAGCAGCGCCAACAGGGAACGTGAAAAACTGTTTTTT.

In the case of this clonotype: Since a much larger clone is just one base distant, this may be a read error. V and J are TRBV7-9 and TRBJ2-5; unclear D gene. This CDR3 has 8 amino acids. Germline CDR1 is SEHNR and CDR2 is FQNEAQ (reference sequence). The CDR3 spells CVSRKQYF. The CDR3 region has the DNA TGTGTCAGCAGGAAGCAGTACTTC.

This clonotype was recorded a few times. The V and J genes are TRBV24-1 and TRBJ2-5; perhaps TRBD2 as D (5 bases). The end of the DNA aligns better with TRBJ2-1, so the J call may be wrong. The CDR3 is made up of 14 amino acids. Germline V gives CDR1 KGHDR, CDR2 SFDVKD. The CDR3 region has the DNA TGTGCCACTACGTCCGGGATCTCAAACAATGAGCAGTTCTTC. Protein product: CATTSGISNNEQFF.

This clonotype came up a few times. The CDR3 nucleotides are TGTGCCAGCAAGTCAGGCACTGAAGCTTTCTTT. Translated, it gives CASKSGTEAFF. The chain links TRBV2 to TRBJ1-1; D call uncertain. V was pared by 7 bases and J by 4 bases, with 7 bases between. The CDR3 is made up of 11 amino acids. Germline V gene data show CDR1 as SNHLY and CDR2 as FYNNEI.

This clonotype has more than one count but fewer than ten. The chain uses TRBV20-1 and TRBJ2-7, with D possibly TRBD2 on 5 matching bases. Germline lookup yields CDR1 DFQATT and CDR2 SNEGSKA (reference sequence). V was pared by 2 bases and J by 3 bases, with 11 bases between. This CDR3 has 13 amino acids. Here the CDR3 reads CSARTRALYEQYF. CDR3 bases: TGCAGTGCTAGAACTAGAGCTCTCTACGAGCAGTACTTC.

There are a few counts of this clonotype. The chain is built from TRBV20-1 and TRBJ2-1, with 10 bases matching TRBD2. Germline V gene sequence: CDR1 DFQATT, CDR2 SNEGSKA (reference sequence). This CDR3 has 13 residues. J was trimmed by 5 bases and V by 5 bases; bases with no gene match: 3. The CDR3 sequence is CSADLAGDNEQFF. Here the CDR3 DNA reads TGCAGTGCTGACCTAGCGGGGGACAATGAGCAGTTCTTC.

The chain combines TRBV11-3 with TRBJ2-5; 10 bases match TRBD1. The J segment lost 7 bases and the V segment lost 5 bases, leaving 13 bases of the junction unmatched. Germline CDR1 SGHNT, CDR2 YENEEA. The CDR3 covers 16 residues. The CDR3 DNA reads as TGTGCCAGCAGCACCAGAACGTCGGGACAGGGGTGGACCCAGTACTTC. Its translation: CASSTRTSGQGWTQYF.

The table lists this clonotype with a few counts. The V call is TRBV2, the J call TRBJ2-1; 11 bases line up with TRBD1. Germline lookup yields CDR1 SNHLY and CDR2 FYNNEI. This CDR3 is built from 15 residues. Unmatched junction bases numbered 6, after V lost 8 bases and J lost 3 bases. Written as DNA, the CDR3 is TGTGCCAGCCCCGGAGGGACAGGGGGCTACAATGAGCAGTTCTTC. This translates into CASPGGTGGYNEQFF.

The chain recombines TRBV20-1 with TRBJ2-1, with D hard to call. The germline CDR1 and CDR2 sequences are DFQATT and SNEGSKA (reference sequence). This CDR3 comprises 16 residues. The V gene lost 1 base and the J gene lost 4 bases, with 17 bases spanning the gap. The DNA of the CDR3 is TGCAGTGCTAGAGTAATAGTTTTGGCTATGTACAATGAGCAGTTCTTC. Translated, it gives CSARVIVLAMYNEQFF.

V and J are TRBV4-3 and TRBJ2-5, with D possibly called TRBD1 or TRBD2 (6 bases each). Trimming pared 0 bases from V and 5 bases from J, leaving 13 bases between. The CDR3 runs 15 residues. Germline CDR1 is LGHNA and CDR2 is YSLEER. The CDR3 spells CASSQDGGRRETQYF. CDR3 bases: TGCGCCAGCAGCCAAGATGGGGGGCGGAGGGAGACCCAGTACTTC.

The rearrangement uses TRBV7-8 and TRBJ1-4; a weak D match, TRBD1 (5 bases). The V gene's germline CDR1 is SGHVS and CDR2 FQNEAQ. V was clipped by 0 bases and J by 7 bases, with 15 bases between them. The CDR3 is made up of 16 amino acids. Here the CDR3 reads CASSLALSLRGEKLFF. DNA of the CDR3: TGTGCCAGCAGCTTAGCGCTGTCCCTGAGGGGTGAAAAACTGTTTTTT.

The chain is built from TRBV5-1 and TRBJ1-1; weak D call: TRBD1 (5 bases). With 3 bases removed from V and 3 bases from J, the gap between germline ends came to 12 bases. CDR3 length: 14 amino acids. Germline CDR1 reads SGHRS; CDR2 reads YFSETQ. CDR3: CASSWLGGDTEAFF. The CDR3 DNA reads TGCGCCAGCAGCTGGTTGGGGGGGGACACTGAAGCTTTCTTT.

The rearrangement uses TRBV27 and TRBJ2-5; D is unresolved. CDR1 and CDR2 (germline): MNHEY, SMNVEV (reference sequence). With 6 bases removed from V and 4 bases from J, the gap between germline ends came to 3 bases. The CDR3 has 10 amino acids. CDR3 sequence: CASRPETQYF. For the CDR3, the DNA is TGTGCCAGCAGACCAGAGACCCAGTACTTC.

V is TRBV6-2 or TRBV6-3 and J is TRBJ2-1; no clear D. The ends were cut back, 4 bases at V and 3 bases at J, with 16 bases in the middle. The CDR3 has 16 residues. Germline lookup yields CDR1 MNHEY and CDR2 SVGEGT. CDR3 sequence (DNA): TGTGCCAGCAGTTCCGACGCTAGTTCGGTCTACAATGAGCAGTTCTTC. Its translation is CASSSDASSVYNEQFF.

This clonotype has only a few counts. This CDR3 reads CASSFQPGQGKGAGQFF. The CDR3 DNA is TGTGCCAGCAGCTTCCAACCGGGACAGGGTAAGGGAGCTGGGCAGTTCTTC. V and J are TRBV7-8 and TRBJ2-5; 9 bases match TRBD1. Matching the DNA end better, TRBJ2-1 makes the J call doubtful. Per germline, CDR1 SGHVS and CDR2 FQNEAQ. CDR3 length: 17 residues.

This clonotype was observed a handful of times. The chain carries TRBV7-9 and TRBJ1-2; 7 positions agree with TRBD1. The germline CDR1 and CDR2 sequences are SEHNR and FQNEAQ (reference sequence). The ends lost 3 bases at V and 8 bases at J; junction bases unmatched: 6. This CDR3 has 13 amino acids. Written as DNA, the CDR3 is TGTGCCAGCAGCTTGGGAGACAGGGACGGCTACACCTTC. Translated: CASSLGDRDGYTF.

The gene calls are TRBV4-3 and TRBJ2-5; the D gene is possibly TRBD2 (6 bases). Looked up from germline, CDR1 is LGHNA and CDR2 is YSLEER. The CDR3 covers 15 residues. Trimming pared 0 bases from V and 4 bases from J, leaving 12 bases between. Here the CDR3 DNA reads TGCGCCAGCAGCCAAGATCATAGGACTACAGAGACCCAGTACTTC. Its translation is CASSQDHRTTETQYF.

This clonotype was counted only a few times. The rearrangement uses TRBV7-3 and TRBJ1-2, with 10 bases identical to TRBD1. In germline, CDR1 is SGHTA, CDR2 FQGTGA. This CDR3 comprises 18 residues. Trimming took 1 base from V and 1 from J; bases not matched to a gene: 9. CDR3 sequence reads: CASSLKRPRDRGNYGYTF. For the CDR3, the DNA is TGTGCCAGCAGCTTAAAACGCCCCCGGGACAGGGGTAACTATGGCTACACCTTC.

This rearrangement joins TRBV19 to TRBJ2-5; 12 bases agree with TRBD1. Germline values: CDR1 LNHDA, CDR2 SQIVND (reference sequence). With 3 bases clipped from V and 0 bases from J, the junction kept 5 bases outside the gene matches. CDR3 length equals 17 residues. CDR3 sequence reads: CASSIGGTGGYQETQYF. Here the CDR3 DNA reads TGTGCCAGTAGTATTGGCGGGACAGGGGGCTACCAAGAGACCCAGTACTTC.

Turning to this clonotype: The junction does not match germline at one end; this may be a read error. The chain couples TRBV27 to TRBJ2-3; D gene unclear. The CDR3 loop spans 15 amino acids. CDR1 is MNHEY and CDR2 is SMNVEV in the germline V gene (reference sequence). Written as DNA, the CDR3 is TGTGCCAGCAGTAGAGTAGGCACCAGCACGGATACGCAGTATTTT. Amino acids: CASSRVGTSTDTQYF.

V gene TRBV6-5 combines with J gene TRBJ2-5; perhaps D is TRBD1 or TRBD2 (5 bases each). Deletions cut 0 bases from V and 11 bases from J, with 25 bases between. The CDR3 extends over 17 amino acids. The germline gives CDR1 MNHEY, CDR2 SVGAGI. In nucleotides, the CDR3 is TGTGCCAGCAGTTACTCGTTCAGGCAGGGCCGGTACGGGGAGCAGTACTTC. Residues: CASSYSFRQGRYGEQYF.

A word on this clonotype: One junction end disagrees with the germline gene, perhaps due to a read error. V and J are TRBV11-3 and TRBJ2-5; D is undetermined. The germline gives CDR1 SGHNT, CDR2 YENEEA. The CDR3 totals 13 residues. The CDR3 coding sequence is TGTGCCTGCAGCTTCGTGGAGCGACAGACCCAGTACTTC. This encodes CACSFVERQTQYF. The full variable domain, rest sourced from reference TRBV11-3 and TRBJ2-5, is EAGVVQSPRYKIIEKKQPVAFWCNPISGHNTLYWYLQNLGQGPELLIRYENEEAVDDSQLPKDRFSAERLKGVDSTLKIQPAELGDSAVYLCACSFVERQTQYFGPGTRLLVL.

The rearrangement joins TRBV9 to TRBJ2-5; D unresolved. TRBJ2-7 matches the DNA end more closely, so the J call is doubtful. Germline CDR1 is SGDLS and CDR2 is YYNGEE. CDR3 size: 14 residues. The chain's CDR3 is CASSAAAAPYEQYF. For the CDR3, the DNA is TGTGCCAGCAGCGCCGCCGCCGCGCCCTACGAGCAGTACTTC.